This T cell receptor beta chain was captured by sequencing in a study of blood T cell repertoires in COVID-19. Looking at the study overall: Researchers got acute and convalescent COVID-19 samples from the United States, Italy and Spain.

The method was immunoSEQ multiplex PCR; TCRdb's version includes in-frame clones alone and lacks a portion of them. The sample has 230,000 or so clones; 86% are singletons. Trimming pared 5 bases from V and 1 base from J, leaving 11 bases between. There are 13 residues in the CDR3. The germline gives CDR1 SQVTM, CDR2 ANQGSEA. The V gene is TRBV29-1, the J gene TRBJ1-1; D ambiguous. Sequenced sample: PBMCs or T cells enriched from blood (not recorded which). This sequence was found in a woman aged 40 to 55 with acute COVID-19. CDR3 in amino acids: CSVFGNTNTEAFF. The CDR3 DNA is TGCAGCGTTTTCGGGAACACGAACACTGAAGCTTTCTTT. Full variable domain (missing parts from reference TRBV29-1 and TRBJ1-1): SAVISQKPSRDICQRGTSLTIQCQVDSQVTMMFWYRQQPGQSLTLIATANQGSEATYESGFVIDKFPISRPNLTFSTLTVSNMSPEDSSIYLCSVFGNTNTEAFFGQGTRLTVV.